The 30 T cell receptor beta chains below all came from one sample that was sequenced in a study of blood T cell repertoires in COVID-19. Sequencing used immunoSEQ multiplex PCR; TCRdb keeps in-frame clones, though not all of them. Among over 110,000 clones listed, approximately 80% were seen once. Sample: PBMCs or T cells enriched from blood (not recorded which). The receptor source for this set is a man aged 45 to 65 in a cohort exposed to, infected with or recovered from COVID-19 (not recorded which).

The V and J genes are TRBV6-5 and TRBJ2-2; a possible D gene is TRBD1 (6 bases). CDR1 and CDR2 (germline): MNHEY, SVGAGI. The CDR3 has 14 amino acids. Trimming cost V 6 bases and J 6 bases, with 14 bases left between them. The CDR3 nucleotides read TGTGCCAGCAGCCTAGACCAGGGGTCCGGGGAGCTGTTTTTT. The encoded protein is CASSLDQGSGELFF.

In DNA, the CDR3 is TGCGCCAGCAGCTTGGCCGATGGGAGGGGTAACAATGAGCAGTTCTTC. It is translated as CASSLADGRGNNEQFF. This sequence joins TRBV5-1 and TRBJ2-1; 7 bases match TRBD2. Germline V gene data show CDR1 as SGHRS and CDR2 as YFSETQ. V dropped 0 bases and J dropped 5; count of bases not matched to a gene: 8. This CDR3 has 16 amino acids.

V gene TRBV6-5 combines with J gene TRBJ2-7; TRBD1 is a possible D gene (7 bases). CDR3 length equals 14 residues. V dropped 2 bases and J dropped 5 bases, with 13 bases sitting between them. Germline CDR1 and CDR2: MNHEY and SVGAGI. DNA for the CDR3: TGTGCCAGCAGTTACCAGGGGGGTTACCACGAGCAGTACTTC. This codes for CASSYQGGYHEQYF.

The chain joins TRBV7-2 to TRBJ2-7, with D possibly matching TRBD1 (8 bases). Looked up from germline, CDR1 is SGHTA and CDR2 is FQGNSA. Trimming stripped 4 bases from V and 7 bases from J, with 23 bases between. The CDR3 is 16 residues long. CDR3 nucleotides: TGTGCCAGCAGCTCACAGGGGGGGCGGCTCCTTGGTGAGCAGTACTTC. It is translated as CASSSQGGRLLGEQYF.

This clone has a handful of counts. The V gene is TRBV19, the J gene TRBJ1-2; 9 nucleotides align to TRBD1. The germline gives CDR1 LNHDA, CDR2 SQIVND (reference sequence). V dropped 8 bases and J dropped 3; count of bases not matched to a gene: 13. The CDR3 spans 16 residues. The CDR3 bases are TGTGCCAGTGACAAAACCGGGACAGGGTTTCACTATGGCTACACCTTC. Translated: CASDKTGTGFHYGYTF.

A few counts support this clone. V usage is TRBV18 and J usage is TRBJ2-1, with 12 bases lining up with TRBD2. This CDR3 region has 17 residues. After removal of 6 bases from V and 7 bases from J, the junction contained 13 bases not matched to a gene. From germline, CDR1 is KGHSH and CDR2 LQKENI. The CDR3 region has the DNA TGTGCCAGCTCGCAATACGCCGGGACTAGCGGGCTGAATGAGCAGTTCTTC. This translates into CASSQYAGTSGLNEQFF.

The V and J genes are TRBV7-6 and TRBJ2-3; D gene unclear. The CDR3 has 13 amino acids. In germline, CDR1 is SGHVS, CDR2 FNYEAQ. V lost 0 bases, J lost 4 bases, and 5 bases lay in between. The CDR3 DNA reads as TGTGCCAGCAGCTTAGCGGGCGCAGATACGCAGTATTTT. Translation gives CASSLAGADTQYF.

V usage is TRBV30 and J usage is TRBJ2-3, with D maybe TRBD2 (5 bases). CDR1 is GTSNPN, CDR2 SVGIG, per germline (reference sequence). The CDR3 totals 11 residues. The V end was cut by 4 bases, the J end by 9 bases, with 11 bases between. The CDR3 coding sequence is TGTGCCTGGATGGGAGTTGGAACGCAGTATTTT. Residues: CAWMGVGTQYF. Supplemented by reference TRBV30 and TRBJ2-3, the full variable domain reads SQTIHQWPATLVQPVGSPLSLECTVEGTSNPNLYWYRQAAGRGLQLLFYSVGIGQISSEVPQNLSASRPQDRQFILSSKKLLLSDSGFYLCAWMGVGTQYFGPGTRLTVL.

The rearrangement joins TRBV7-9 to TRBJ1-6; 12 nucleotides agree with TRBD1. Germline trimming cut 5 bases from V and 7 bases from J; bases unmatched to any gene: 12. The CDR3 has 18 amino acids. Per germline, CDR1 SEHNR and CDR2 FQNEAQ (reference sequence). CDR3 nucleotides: TGTGCCAGCAGCGTACCTTACGGGACAGGGGGCCCGAATTCACCCCTCCACTTT. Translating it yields CASSVPYGTGGPNSPLHF. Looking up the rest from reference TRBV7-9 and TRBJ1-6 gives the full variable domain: DTGVSQNPRHKITKRGQNVTFRCDPISEHNRLYWYRQTLGQGPEFLTYFQNEAQLEKSRLLSDRFSAERPKGSFSTLEIQRTEQGDSAMYLCASSVPYGTGGPNSPLHFGNGTRLTVT.

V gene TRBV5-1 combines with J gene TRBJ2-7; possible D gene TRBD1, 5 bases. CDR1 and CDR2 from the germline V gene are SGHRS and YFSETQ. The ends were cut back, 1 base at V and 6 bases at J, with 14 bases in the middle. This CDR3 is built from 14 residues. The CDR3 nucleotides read TGCGCCAGCAGCTTGAATGCAGGGTTTTTCGAGCAGTACTTC. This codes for CASSLNAGFFEQYF.

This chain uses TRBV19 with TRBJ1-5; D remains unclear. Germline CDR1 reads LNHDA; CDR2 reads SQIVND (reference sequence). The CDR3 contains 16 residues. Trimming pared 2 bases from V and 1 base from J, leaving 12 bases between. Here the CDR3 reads CASSIRRGGSNQPQHF. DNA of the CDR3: TGTGCCAGTAGTATAAGGCGCGGAGGGAGCAATCAGCCCCAGCATTTT.

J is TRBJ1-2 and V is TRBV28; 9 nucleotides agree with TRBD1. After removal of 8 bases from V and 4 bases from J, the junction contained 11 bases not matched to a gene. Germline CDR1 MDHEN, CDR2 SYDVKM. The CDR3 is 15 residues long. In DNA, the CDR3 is TGTGCCAGCCTTCTAGGGACAGGGCGCTCCTATGGCTACACCTTC. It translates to CASLLGTGRSYGYTF.

CDR3 nucleotides: TGTGCCAGTAGTATCGTATCAGGGGCATGGACTGAAGCTTTCTTT. It codes for CASSIVSGAWTEAFF. The chain links TRBV19 to TRBJ1-1, with D perhaps TRBD1 (6 bases). The CDR3 spans 15 residues. Germline V gene data show CDR1 as LNHDA and CDR2 as SQIVND (reference sequence). The V end was cut by 3 bases, the J end by 5 bases, with 16 bases between.

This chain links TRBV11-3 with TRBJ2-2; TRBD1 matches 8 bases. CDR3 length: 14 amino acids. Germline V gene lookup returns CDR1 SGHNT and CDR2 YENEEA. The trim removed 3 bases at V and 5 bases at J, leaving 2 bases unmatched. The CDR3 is CASSLTGVTGELFF. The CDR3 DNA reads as TGTGCCAGCAGCTTGACAGGGGTAACCGGGGAGCTGTTTTTT.

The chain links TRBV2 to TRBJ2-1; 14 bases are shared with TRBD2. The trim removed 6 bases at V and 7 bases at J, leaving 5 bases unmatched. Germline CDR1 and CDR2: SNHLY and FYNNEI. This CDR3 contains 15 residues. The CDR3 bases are TGTGCCAGCAGCGGACGGACTAGCGGGGGGAATGAGCAGTTCTTC. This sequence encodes CASSGRTSGGNEQFF. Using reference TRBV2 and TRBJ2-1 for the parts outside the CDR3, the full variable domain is EPEVTQTPSHQVTQMGQEVILRCVPISNHLYFYWYRQILGQKVEFLVSFYNNEISEKSEIFDDQFSVERPDGSNFTLKIRSTKLEDSAMYFCASSGRTSGGNEQFFGPGTRLTVL.

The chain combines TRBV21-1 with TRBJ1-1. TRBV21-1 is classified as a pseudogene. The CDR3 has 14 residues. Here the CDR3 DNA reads TGTGCCAGCCCCAGGCCCCGGGGTAACACTGAAGCTTTCTTT. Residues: CASPRPRGNTEAFF.

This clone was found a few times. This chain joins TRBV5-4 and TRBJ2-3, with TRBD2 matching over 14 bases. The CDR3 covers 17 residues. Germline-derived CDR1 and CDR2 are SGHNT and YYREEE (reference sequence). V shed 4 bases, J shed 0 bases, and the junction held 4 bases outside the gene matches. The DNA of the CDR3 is TGTGCCAGCAGCGGGGGACTAGCGGGGGTAAGCACAGATACGCAGTATTTT. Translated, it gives CASSGGLAGVSTDTQYF.

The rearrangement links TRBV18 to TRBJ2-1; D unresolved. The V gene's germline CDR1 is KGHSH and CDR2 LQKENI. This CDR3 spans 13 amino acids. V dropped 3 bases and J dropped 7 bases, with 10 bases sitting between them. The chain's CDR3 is CASSPYDGNEQFF. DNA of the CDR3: TGTGCCAGCTCACCGTATGACGGGAATGAGCAGTTCTTC.

CDR3 protein: CASSAGYGYTF. CDR3 DNA: TGTGCCAGCAGTGCAGGGTATGGCTACACCTTC. The rearrangement uses TRBV28 and TRBJ1-2, with D possibly TRBD1 on 5 matching bases. The CDR3 has 11 residues. Germline V CDR1 and CDR2: MDHEN, SYDVKM. Trimming took off 5 bases at V and 5 bases at J, with 6 bases between the two ends.

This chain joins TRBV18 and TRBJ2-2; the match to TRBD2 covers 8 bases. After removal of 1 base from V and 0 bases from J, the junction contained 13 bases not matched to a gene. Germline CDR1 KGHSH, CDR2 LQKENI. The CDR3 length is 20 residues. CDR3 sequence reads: CASSPLPGIPGLANTGELFF. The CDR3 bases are TGTGCCAGCTCACCACTTCCGGGAATTCCGGGACTAGCGAACACCGGGGAGCTGTTTTTT.

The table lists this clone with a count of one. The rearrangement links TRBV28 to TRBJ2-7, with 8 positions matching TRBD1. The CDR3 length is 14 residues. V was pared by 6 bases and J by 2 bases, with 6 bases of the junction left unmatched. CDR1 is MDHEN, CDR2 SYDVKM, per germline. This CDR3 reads CASRTGTGPYEQYF. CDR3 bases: TGTGCCAGCAGGACCGGGACAGGACCCTACGAGCAGTACTTC.

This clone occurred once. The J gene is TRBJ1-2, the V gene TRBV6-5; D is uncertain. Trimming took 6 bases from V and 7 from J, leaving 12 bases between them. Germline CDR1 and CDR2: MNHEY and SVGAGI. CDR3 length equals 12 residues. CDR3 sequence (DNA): TGTGCCAGCAGCCTACCGAGGGTTGGCTACACCTTC. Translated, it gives CASSLPRVGYTF.

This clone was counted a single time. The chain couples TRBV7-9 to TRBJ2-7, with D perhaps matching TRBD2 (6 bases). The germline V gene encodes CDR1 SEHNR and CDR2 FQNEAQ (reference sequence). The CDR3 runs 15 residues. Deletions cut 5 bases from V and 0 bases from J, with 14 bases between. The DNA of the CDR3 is TGTGCCAGCAGCGGACGGAGGGTTCGCTCCTACGAGCAGTACTTC. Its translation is CASSGRRVRSYEQYF.

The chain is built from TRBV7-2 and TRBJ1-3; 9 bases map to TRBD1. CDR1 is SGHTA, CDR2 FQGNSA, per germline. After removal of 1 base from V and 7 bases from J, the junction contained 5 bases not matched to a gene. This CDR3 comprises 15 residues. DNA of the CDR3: TGTGCCAGCAGCTTAGAAACAGGGGGCTGGAACACCATATATTTT. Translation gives CASSLETGGWNTIYF.

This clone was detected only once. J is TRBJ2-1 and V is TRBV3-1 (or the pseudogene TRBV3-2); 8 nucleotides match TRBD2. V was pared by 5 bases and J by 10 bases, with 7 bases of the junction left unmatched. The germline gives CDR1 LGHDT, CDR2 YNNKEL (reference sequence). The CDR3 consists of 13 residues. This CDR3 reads CASSAKERGEQFF. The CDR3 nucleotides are TGTGCCAGCAGCGCTAAAGAGCGGGGGGAGCAGTTCTTC.

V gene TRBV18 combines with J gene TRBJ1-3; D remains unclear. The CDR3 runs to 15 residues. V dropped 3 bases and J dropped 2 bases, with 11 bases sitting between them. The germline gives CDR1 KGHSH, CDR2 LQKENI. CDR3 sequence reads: CASSPTVVAGNTIYF. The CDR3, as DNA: TGTGCCAGCTCACCCACCGTAGTAGCTGGAAACACCATATATTTT. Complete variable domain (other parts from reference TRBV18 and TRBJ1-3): NAGVMQNPRHLVRRRGQEARLRCSPMKGHSHVYWYRQLPEEGLKFMVYLQKENIIDESGMPKERFSAEFPKEGPSILRIQQVVRGDSAAYFCASSPTVVAGNTIYFGEGSWLTVV.

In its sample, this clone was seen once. CDR3 bases: TGTGCCAGCAGCAAAGGGGAGGGATTGAACACTGAAGCTTTCTTT. This sequence encodes CASSKGEGLNTEAFF. The chain carries TRBV21-1 and TRBJ1-1. TRBV21-1 is noted as a pseudogene. The CDR3 runs 15 residues.

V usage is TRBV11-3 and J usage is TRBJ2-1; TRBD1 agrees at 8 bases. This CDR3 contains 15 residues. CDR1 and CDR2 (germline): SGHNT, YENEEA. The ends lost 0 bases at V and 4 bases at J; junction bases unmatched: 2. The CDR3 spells CASSLDQGAYNEQFF. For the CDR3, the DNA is TGTGCCAGCAGCTTAGACCAGGGGGCTTACAATGAGCAGTTCTTC.

DNA of the CDR3: TGTGCCAGCAGCCAACGGAGGATAGATAATTCACCCCTCCACTTT. It yields the protein CASSQRRIDNSPLHF. The chain employs TRBV5-4 and TRBJ1-6, with D unclear. Trimming stripped 4 bases from V and 5 bases from J, with 13 bases between. Per the germline V gene, CDR1 is SGHNT and CDR2 is YYREEE (reference sequence). The CDR3 runs 15 residues.

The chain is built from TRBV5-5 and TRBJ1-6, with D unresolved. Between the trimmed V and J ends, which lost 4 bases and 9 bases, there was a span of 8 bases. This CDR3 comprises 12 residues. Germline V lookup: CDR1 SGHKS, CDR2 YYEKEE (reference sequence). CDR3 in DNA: TGTGCCAGCAGCCAGGCTGGTTCACCCCTCCACTTT. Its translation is CASSQAGSPLHF.